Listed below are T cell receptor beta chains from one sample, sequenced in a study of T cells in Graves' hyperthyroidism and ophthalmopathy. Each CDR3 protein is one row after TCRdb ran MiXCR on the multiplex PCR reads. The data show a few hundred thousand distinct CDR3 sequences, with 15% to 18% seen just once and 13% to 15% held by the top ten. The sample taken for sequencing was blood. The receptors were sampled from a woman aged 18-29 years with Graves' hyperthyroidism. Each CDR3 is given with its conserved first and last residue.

CASSWGFGGDTGELFF,TRBV4-1
CASSSRIADNEQFF,TRBV28
CAISGHTSGSSYEQYF,TRBV10-3
CASSLDFSNEQFF,TRBV27
CASSLAIHPGETQYF,TRBV7-9
CASSATGLPDTQYF,TRBV3-1
CASSIFGQGVGEQFF,TRBV25-1
CASSPPTVHNEQFF,TRBV18
CASSYGPKKVEQYF,TRBV6-9
CASSNGGKGSTEAFF,TRBV19
CASSRNRGKNTGELFF,TRBV28
CASTSDINTEAFF,TRBV10-1
CASSKGLAGEMAGELFF,TRBV5-1
CSARQNTGELFF,TRBV20-1
CASGLIAGGADTQYF,TRBV7-2
CASSESIRTPGPHNEQFF,TRBV2
CSASAGTGPRDKNIQYF,TRBV20-1
CSAKSTYSGRISGELFF,TRBV20-1
CSADDRLSYEQYF,TRBV20-1
CASSPIAGYGYTF,TRBV6-2/TRBV6-3
CASSAGQVHYEQYF,TRBV7-9
CASSFIAAPGNEQFF,TRBV27
CASRPGQGVTEAFF,TRBV19
CVTSRDPPGGIVETQYF,TRBV15
CASSPWGSGSGADTQYF,TRBV5-6
CASSLSSGSSYEQYF,TRBV12-3/TRBV12-4
CASSEQGATGYGYTF,TRBV10-2
CASSLTGLTYNEQFF,TRBV7-3
CASSPSVSPNTEAFF,TRBV4-1
CSVGIGSADTQYF,TRBV29-1
CASSYGEGGNEQFF,TRBV6-2/TRBV6-3
CASSLHGRAGANVLTF,TRBV7-6
CSVEIASGRAADTQYF,TRBV29-1
CASSFGQVAGYTF,TRBV12-3/TRBV12-4
CASSSGQGDTQYF,TRBV5-1
CASSDDVGDTQYF,TRBV2
CASSFDGYGYTF,TRBV6-5
CASRGLATIRNEQFF,TRBV11-2
CSADSGSLQGKADTQYF,TRBV20-1
CASRGSTNEQFF,TRBV6-1
CASSSDPTRQPQHF,TRBV5-6
CASSDLEVGSYNEQFF,TRBV27
CATSRDPASGYEQYF,TRBV15
CASSGPLYGYEQYF,TRBV6-1
CASSAPGLRTGELFF,TRBV7-3
CASSYSRPLDQPQHF,TRBV6-5
CASSPRAGNSPLHF,TRBV3-1